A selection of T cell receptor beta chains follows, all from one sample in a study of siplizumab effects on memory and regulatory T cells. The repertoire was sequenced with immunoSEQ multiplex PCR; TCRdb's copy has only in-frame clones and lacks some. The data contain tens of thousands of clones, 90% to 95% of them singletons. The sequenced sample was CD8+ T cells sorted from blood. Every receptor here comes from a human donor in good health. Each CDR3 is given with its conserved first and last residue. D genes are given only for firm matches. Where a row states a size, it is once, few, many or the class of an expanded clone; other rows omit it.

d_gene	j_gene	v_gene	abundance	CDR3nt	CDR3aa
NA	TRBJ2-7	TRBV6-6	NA	TGTGCCACTTCGACAGCTACAACCTACGAGCAGTACTTC	CATSTATTYEQYF
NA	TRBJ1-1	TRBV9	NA	TGTGCCAGCAGCGCAGGAAGTGGGGTAACTGAAGCTTTCTTT	CASSAGSGVTEAFF
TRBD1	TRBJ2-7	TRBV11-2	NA	TGTGCCAGCAGCTTAGTTAATGACAGGGCCGAGCAGTACTTC	CASSLVNDRAEQYF
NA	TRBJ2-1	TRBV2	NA	TGTGCCAGCAGTGAAGGGATAGGGGAGTACAATGAGCAGTTCTTC	CASSEGIGEYNEQFF
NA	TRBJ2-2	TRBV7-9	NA	TGTGCCAGCAGCTTCTTCGGGCAGGGCAACACCGGGGAGCTGTTTTTT	CASSFFGQGNTGELFF
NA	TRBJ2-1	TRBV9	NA	TGTGCCAGCAGCGCCCCAAGCGGACTACAGAATGAGCAGTTCTTC	CASSAPSGLQNEQFF
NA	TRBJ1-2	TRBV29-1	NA	TGCAGCGCGCGATCTCCGTTAGGTGATGGCTACACCTTC	CSARSPLGDGYTF
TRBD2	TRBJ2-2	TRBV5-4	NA	TGTGCCAGCAGCCAACTGGTGGGAGGGCGTGACGGGGAGCTGTTTTTT	CASSQLVGGRDGELFF
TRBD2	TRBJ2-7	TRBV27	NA	TGTGCCAGCAGTCCGAGTAGCGGGAGGGCCTACGAGCAGTACTTC	CASSPSSGRAYEQYF
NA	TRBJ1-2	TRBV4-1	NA	TGCGCCAGCAGCCAAGATAGGGGGGCCTGGGGCTACACCTTC	CASSQDRGAWGYTF
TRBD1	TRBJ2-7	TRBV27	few	TGTGCCAGCAGTTTGGGGTCAGGGGGCAAGTACGAGCAGTACTTC	CASSLGSGGKYEQYF
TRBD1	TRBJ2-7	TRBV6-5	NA	TGTGCCAGCAGCCAGGACAGGGGGAATTACGAGCAGTACTTC	CASSQDRGNYEQYF
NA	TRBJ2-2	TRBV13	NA	TGTGCCAGCATCGGGGGAGAGGCCACCGGGGAGCTGTTTTTT	CASIGGEATGELFF
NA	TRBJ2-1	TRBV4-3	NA	TGCGCCAGCAGCCAAGATGACAATGAGCAGTTCTTC	CASSQDDNEQFF
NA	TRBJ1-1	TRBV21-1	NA	TGTGCCAGCAGCATGAGGGGACGGGGCACTGAAGCTTTCTTT	CASSMRGRGTEAFF
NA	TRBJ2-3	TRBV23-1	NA	TGCGCTAACTCGGGATGTAGCACAGATACGCAGTATTTT	CANSGCSTDTQYF
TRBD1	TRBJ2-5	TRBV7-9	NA	TGTGCCAGCAGCCTAACGACAGGGGGCCAAGAAGGGGAGACCCAGTACTTC	CASSLTTGGQEGETQYF
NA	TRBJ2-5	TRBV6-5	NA	TGTGCCAGCAGTTACACGGACAACCAAGAGACCCAGTACTTC	CASSYTDNQETQYF
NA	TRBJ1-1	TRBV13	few	TGTGCCAGCAGCTCAAGGGGAAACACTGAAGCTTTCTTT	CASSSRGNTEAFF
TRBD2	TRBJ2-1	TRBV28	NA	TGTGCCAGCAGCCCCGGGACTAGCGGGAGCATCCCCTTCAATGAGCAGTTCTTC	CASSPGTSGSIPFNEQFF
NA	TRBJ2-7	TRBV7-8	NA	TGTGCCAGCAGGACTGGGGACGGCGAGCAGTACTTC	CASRTGDGEQYF
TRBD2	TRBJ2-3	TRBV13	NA	TGTGCCAGCAGCCCTGTAGCGGGGGGCACAGATACGCAGTATTTT	CASSPVAGGTDTQYF
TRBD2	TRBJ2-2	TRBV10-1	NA	TGCGCCAGCAGTGATGGACGGGGGGACACCGGGGAGCTGTTTTTT	CASSDGRGDTGELFF
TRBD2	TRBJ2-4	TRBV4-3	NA	TGCGCCAGCAGCCAAGATCTAACTAGCGGGGGGGTGGGCATTCAGTACTTC	CASSQDLTSGGVGIQYF
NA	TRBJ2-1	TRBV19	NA	TGTGCCAGTAGTATATTTGGGTGGAATGAGCAGTTCTTC	CASSIFGWNEQFF
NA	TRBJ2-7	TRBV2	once	TGTGCCAGCAGTGACCCCGACCGGGGATACGAGCAGTACTTC	CASSDPDRGYEQYF
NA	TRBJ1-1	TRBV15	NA	TGTGCCACCAGCATGGGCAGGGCTGAAGCTTTCTTT	CATSMGRAEAFF
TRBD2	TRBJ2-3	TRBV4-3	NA	TGCGCCAGCAGCCAAGATAGGATAGCGGGAGTCACAGATACGCAGTATTTT	CASSQDRIAGVTDTQYF
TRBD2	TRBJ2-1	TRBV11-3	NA	TGTGCCAGCAGCTACCTGGGGGCTAGCGGGTACTCCTACAATGAGCAGTTCTTC	CASSYLGASGYSYNEQFF
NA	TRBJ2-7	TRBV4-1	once	TGCGCCAGCAGCCAAGATTTCACTAGTCGCGAGCAGTACTTC	CASSQDFTSREQYF
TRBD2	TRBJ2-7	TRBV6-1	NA	TGTGCCAGCCAAAATCGACTAGCGGGAGCCTACGAGCAGTACTTC	CASQNRLAGAYEQYF
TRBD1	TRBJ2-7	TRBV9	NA	TGTGCCAGCAGCGTAGGCCGCGACAGGGGCTACGAGCAGTACTTC	CASSVGRDRGYEQYF
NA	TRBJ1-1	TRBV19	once	TGTGCCAGTAGTATCCCCGCGGGGACTGAAGCTTTCTTT	CASSIPAGTEAFF
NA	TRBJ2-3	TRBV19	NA	TGTGCCAGTAGTCTTACGGGGGCCACAGATACGCAGTATTTT	CASSLTGATDTQYF
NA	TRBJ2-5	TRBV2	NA	TGTGCCATCCTAACTGGGCGACCGGACGGGGAGACCCAGTACTTC	CAILTGRPDGETQYF
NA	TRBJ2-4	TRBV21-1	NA	TGTGCCAGCAGCTTACAGGGTCGGGGAGACATTCAGTACTTC	CASSLQGRGDIQYF
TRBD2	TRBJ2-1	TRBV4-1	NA	TGCGCCAGCAGCCAAGCCCTCCGGACTAGCGGGGAGAATGAGCAGTTCTTC	CASSQALRTSGENEQFF
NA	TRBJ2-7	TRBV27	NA	TGTGCCAGCAGTTTATCAGGTGGGGGTTTCTACGAGCAGTACTTC	CASSLSGGGFYEQYF
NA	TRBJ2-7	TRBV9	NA	TGTGCCAGCAGCGAGAGGGGGACTAAAGAAACCTACGAGCAGTACTTC	CASSERGTKETYEQYF
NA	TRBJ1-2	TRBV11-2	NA	TGTGCCAGCAGCTTAGTAGAAGGGGCGTCTTACTATGGCTACACCTTC	CASSLVEGASYYGYTF
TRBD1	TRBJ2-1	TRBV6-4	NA	TGTGCCAGCAGTGAAGCGACAGGGGGCGGTGAGCAGTTCTTC	CASSEATGGGEQFF
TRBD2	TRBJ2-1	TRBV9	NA	TGTGCCAGCAGCGTAGAGGGACTAGCGGGATCCTACAATGAGCAGTTCTTC	CASSVEGLAGSYNEQFF
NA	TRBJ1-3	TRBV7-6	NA	TGTGCCAGCAGCCCGGGAGGGGGAGGCTCTGGAAACACCATATATTTT	CASSPGGGGSGNTIYF
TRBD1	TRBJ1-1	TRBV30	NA	TGTGCCTGGACCCGCCAGGACAGGTTGAACACTGAAGCTTTCTTT	CAWTRQDRLNTEAFF
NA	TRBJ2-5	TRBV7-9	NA	TGTGCCAGCAGCCCCCCCGAAGGGGATGAGACCCAGTACTTC	CASSPPEGDETQYF
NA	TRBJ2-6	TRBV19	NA	TGTGCCAGTAGTATGACGGAGGGGGCCAACGTCCTGACTTTC	CASSMTEGANVLTF
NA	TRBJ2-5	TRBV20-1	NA	TGCAGTGCTAGGAGGGGAGAGCAGTACTTC	CSARRGEQYF
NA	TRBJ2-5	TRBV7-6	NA	TGTGCCAGCAGTACAGGGTGGGAGACCCAGTACTTC	CASSTGWETQYF
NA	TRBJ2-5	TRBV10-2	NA	TGCGCCAGCAGTGATCGGGCAGAGCAAGAGACCCAGTACTTC	CASSDRAEQETQYF
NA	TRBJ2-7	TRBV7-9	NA	TGTGCCAGCAGCTTGGGGATAGCAGCCCTCAACTACGAGCAGTACTTC	CASSLGIAALNYEQYF
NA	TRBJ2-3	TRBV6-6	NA	TGTGCCAGCAGTTACAATCCTCGGGGGACCACAGATACGCAGTATTTT	CASSYNPRGTTDTQYF
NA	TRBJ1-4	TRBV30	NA	TGTGCCTGGAGTATACCCGGGACACCAACTAATGAAAAACTGTTTTTT	CAWSIPGTPTNEKLFF
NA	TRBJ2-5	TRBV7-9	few	TGTGCCAGCAGCGGGGAGACCCAGTACTTC	CASSGETQYF
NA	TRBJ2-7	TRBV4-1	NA	TGCGCCAGCAGCCACATAAACAGTATATACGAGCAGTACTTC	CASSHINSIYEQYF
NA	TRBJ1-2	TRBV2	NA	TGTGCCAGCAGTCGACCAGAGACAGTTAACTATGGCTACACCTTC	CASSRPETVNYGYTF
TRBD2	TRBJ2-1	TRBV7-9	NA	TGTGCCAGCAGCTTATCTTTAGCGGGTGAGGCGGATGAGCAGTTCTTC	CASSLSLAGEADEQFF
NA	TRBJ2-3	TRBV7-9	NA	TGTGCCAGCAGCGGTAGCGGTGCTAGCACAGATACGCAGTATTTT	CASSGSGASTDTQYF
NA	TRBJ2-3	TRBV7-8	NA	TGTGCCAGCAGCTTAGTTTTTAGCTCAACCGCAGATACGCAGTATTTT	CASSLVFSSTADTQYF
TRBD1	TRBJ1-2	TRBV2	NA	TGTGCCAGCAGTGAAGCGGGACAGGGGATTAACGGCTACACCTTC	CASSEAGQGINGYTF